This T cell receptor (beta chain) was identified in a study of T cell responses to AZD1222 COVID-19 vaccine. In the case of this clone: Its antigen is undetermined.

Only in-frame clones appear in the TCRdb table, and some are missing; sequencing was by immunoSEQ multiplex PCR. Of about 77,000 clones listed, roughly 90% were seen once; the top ten hold 4.7%. Study conclusions and caveats: Baseline antibody screening turned up just six seropositive AZD1222 recipients. Spike-specific TCR repertoires showed rising breadth and depth after two AZD1222 doses.

V lost 6 bases and J lost 1, with 13 bases in between. This CDR3 contains 14 residues. CDR1 and CDR2 from the germline V gene are GTSNPN and SVGIG (reference sequence). Pooling covered second doses at about 4 or about 12 weeks. The origin of this receptor is an adult who received the AZD1222 COVID-19 vaccine. Sequences were derived from peripheral blood, sampled 28 days after the second AZD1222 dose. The chain links TRBV30 to TRBJ2-1, with D possibly being TRBD2 (5 bases). The CDR3 here is CACEMEASYNEQFF. CDR3 bases: TGTGCCTGCGAAATGGAGGCATCCTACAATGAGCAGTTCTTC. Full variable domain (outside the CDR3, taken from reference TRBV30 and TRBJ2-1): SQTIHQWPATLVQPVGSPLSLECTVEGTSNPNLYWYRQAAGRGLQLLFYSVGIGQISSEVPQNLSASRPQDRQFILSSKKLLLSDSGFYLCACEMEASYNEQFFGPGTRLTVL.